This TCR beta chain was captured by sequencing in a study of blood T cells in healthy people across ages. Findings and limits, study-wide: Relative to aged donors, long-lived donors carried more naive CD4+ cells and displayed higher diversity.

Germline V gene sequence: CDR1 SGHRS, CDR2 YFSETQ. After removal of 0 bases from V and 9 bases from J, the junction contained 7 bases not matched to a gene. The length of the CDR3 is 15 residues. Combining a sample-barcoded 5' primer with a J-beta primer mix, a second PCR ran for roughly 6 to 11 cycles. TCRdb reprocessed the 5' RACE reads via MiXCR and lists one record per CDR3 protein. Altogether about 1.1 million distinct CDR3 sequences are present, more than 30% being singletons, with the ten largest covering roughly 14%. A word on this clonotype: Antigen: not known.

Input material: blood. The chain couples TRBV5-1 to TRBJ1-1; 11 bases match TRBD1. This TCR was sampled from a man aged 18-30 years in good health. The CDR3 region has the DNA TGCGCCAGCAGCTTGGATCTGGGACAGGGGGGAAAAGCTTTCTTT. It codes for CASSLDLGQGGKAFF.